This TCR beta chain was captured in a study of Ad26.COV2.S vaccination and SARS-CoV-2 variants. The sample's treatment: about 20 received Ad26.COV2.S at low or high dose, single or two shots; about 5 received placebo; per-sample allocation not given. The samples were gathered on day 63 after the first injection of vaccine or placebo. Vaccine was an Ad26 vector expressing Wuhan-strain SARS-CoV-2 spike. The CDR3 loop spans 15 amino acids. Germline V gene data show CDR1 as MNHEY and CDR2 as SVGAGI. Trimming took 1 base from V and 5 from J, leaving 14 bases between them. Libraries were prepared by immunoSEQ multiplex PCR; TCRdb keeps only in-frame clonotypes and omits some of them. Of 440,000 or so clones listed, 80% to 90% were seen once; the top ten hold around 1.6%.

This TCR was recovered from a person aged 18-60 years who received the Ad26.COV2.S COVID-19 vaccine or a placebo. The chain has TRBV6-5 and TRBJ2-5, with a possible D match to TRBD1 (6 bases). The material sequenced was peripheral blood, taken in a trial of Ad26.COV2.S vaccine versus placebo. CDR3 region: CASSYFGGRRETQYF. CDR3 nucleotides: TGTGCCAGCAGTTACTTTGGGGGCCGGCGGGAGACCCAGTACTTC.